The following is a T cell receptor (beta chain) sequence with its context. Its antigen is still unknown. No base qualities exist here, and no much larger clone lies one base off it. This sample was included in a study of technical replicates of blood from four donors (dated by TCRdb to the late 2010s). From its cysteine to its phenylalanine, the CDR3 spans 15 amino acids. The CDR3 DNA has 45 bases and is translated from base 1. The germline V gene sets CDR1 to SGHRS and CDR2 to YFSETQ. V is clipped by 4 bases and J by 8 bases, and the sequence between their germline boundaries is 18 bases long. The library was generated by the immunoSEQ multiplex PCR assay. TCRdb provides this immuneACCESS table in a form limited to in-frame rearrangements. Some clones are lacking; in checked studies, under half of them reflect an unresolved V gene, and why the rest are absent is not known. The sample records some 47,000 clones, roughly 92% of which are singletons. The top ten hold under 5% of the sample.

Sequencing was performed on PBMCs. The chain employs TRBV5-1 and TRBJ1-4, with TRBD1 perhaps the D gene, on 5 matching bases. This TCR was recovered from a human donor in good health. Some clones in this sample may be carry-over from other donors' samples. In nucleotides, the sequence is TGCGCCAGCAGCATCGGGACTCACAAGGGGGAAAAACTGTTTTTT. Translation gives CASSIGTHKGEKLFF.